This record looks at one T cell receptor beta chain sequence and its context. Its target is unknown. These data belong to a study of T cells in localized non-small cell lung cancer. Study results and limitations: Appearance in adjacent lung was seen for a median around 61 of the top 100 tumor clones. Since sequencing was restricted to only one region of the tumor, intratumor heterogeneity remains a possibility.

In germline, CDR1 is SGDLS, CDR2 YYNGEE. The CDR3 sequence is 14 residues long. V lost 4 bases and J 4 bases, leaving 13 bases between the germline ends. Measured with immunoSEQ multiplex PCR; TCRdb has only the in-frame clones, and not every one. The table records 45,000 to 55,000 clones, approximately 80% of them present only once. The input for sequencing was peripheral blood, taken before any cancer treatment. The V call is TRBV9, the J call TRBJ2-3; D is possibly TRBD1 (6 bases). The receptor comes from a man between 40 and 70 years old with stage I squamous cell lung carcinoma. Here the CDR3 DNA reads TGTGCCAGCAGCTCCCTTCCAGGGGCAGATACGCAGTATTTT. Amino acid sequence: CASSSLPGADTQYF.